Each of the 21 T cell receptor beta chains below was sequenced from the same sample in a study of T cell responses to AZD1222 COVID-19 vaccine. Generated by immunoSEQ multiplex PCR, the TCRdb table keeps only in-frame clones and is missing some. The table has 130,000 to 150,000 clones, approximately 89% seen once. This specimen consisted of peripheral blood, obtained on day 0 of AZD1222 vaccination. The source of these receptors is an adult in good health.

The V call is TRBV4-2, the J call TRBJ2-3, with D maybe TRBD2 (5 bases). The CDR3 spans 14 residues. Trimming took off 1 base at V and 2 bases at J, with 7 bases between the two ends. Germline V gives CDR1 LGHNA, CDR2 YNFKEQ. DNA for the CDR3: TGTGCCAGCAGCCAAGGACTATACACAGATACGCAGTATTTT. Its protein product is CASSQGLYTDTQYF.

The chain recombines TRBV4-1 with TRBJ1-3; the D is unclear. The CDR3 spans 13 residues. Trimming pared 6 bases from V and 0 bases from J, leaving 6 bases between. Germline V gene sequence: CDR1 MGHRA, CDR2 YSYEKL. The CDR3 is CASSEISGNTIYF. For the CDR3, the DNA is TGCGCCAGCAGTGAGATCTCTGGAAACACCATATATTTT.

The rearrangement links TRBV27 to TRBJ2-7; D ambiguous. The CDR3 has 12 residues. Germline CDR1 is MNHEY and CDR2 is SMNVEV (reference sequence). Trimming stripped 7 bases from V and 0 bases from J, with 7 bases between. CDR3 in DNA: TGTGCCAGCACCTCTAGCTCCTACGAGCAGTACTTC. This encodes CASTSSSYEQYF.

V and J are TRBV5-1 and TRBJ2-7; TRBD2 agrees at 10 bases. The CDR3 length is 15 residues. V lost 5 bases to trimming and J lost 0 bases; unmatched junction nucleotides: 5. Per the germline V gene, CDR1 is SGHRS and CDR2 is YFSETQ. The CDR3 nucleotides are TGCGCCAGCAGTTTAGCGGGAGGTAGCTCCTACGAGCAGTACTTC. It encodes CASSLAGGSSYEQYF.

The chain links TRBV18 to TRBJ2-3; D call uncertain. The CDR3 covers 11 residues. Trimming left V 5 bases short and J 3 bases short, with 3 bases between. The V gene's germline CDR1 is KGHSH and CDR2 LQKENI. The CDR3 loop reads CASSETDTQYF. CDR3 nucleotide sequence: TGTGCCAGCTCAGAGACAGATACGCAGTATTTT.

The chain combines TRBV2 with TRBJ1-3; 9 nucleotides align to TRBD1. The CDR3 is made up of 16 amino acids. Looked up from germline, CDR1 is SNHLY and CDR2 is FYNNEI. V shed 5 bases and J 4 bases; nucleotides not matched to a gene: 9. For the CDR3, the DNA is TGTGCCAGCAGTTCCCGGGACAGGGTCTACGGAAACACCATATATTTT. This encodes CASSSRDRVYGNTIYF.

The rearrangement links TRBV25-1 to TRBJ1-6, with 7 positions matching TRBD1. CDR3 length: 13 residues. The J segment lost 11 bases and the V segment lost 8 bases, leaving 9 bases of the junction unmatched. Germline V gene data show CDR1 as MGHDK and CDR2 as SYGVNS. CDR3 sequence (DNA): TGTGCCAGCCAATACCCAGGGGGAGCACCCCTCCACTTT. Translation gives CASQYPGGAPLHF.

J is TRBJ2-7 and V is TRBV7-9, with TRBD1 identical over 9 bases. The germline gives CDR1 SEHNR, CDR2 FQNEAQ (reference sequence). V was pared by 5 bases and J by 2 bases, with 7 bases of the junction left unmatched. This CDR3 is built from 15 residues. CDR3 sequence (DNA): TGTGCCAGCAGCCCCCGGGACAGGGACGCCTACGAGCAGTACTTC. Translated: CASSPRDRDAYEQYF.

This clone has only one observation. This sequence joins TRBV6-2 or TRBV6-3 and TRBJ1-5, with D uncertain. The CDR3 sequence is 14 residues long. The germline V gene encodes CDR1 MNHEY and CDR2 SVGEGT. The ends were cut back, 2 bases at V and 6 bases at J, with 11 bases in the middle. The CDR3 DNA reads TGTGCCAGCAGTTACGCGGGGAACGGTCAGCCCCAGCATTTT. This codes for CASSYAGNGQPQHF.

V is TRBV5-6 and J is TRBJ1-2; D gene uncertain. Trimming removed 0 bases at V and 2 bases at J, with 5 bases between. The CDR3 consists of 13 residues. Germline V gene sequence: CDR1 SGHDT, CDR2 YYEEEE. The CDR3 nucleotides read TGTGCCAGCAGCTTGGTCCAGAACTATGGCTACACCTTC. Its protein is CASSLVQNYGYTF.

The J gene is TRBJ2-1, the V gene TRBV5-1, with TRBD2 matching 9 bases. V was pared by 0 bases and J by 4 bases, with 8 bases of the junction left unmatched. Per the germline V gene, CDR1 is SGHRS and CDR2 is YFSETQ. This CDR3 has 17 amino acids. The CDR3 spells CASSLGRAGGSYNEQFF. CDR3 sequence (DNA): TGCGCCAGCAGCTTGGGAAGAGCGGGGGGATCGTACAATGAGCAGTTCTTC. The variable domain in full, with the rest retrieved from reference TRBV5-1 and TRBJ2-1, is KAGVTQTPRYLIKTRGQQVTLSCSPISGHRSVSWYQQTPGQGLQFLFEYFSETQRNKGNFPGRFSGRQFSNSRSEMNVSTLELGDSALYLCASSLGRAGGSYNEQFFGPGTRLTVL.

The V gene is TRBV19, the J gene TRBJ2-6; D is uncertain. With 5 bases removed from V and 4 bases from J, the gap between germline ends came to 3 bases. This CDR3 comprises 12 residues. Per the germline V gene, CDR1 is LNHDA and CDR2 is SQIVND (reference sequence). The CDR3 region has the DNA TGTGCCAGTAGTGCAGGGGCCAACGTCCTGACTTTC. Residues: CASSAGANVLTF.

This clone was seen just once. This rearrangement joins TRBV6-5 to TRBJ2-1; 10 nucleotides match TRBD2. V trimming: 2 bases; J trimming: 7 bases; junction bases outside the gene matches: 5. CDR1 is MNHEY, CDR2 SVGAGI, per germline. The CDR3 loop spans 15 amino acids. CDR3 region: CASSYGLAGVNEQFF. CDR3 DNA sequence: TGTGCCAGCAGTTACGGGCTAGCGGGAGTGAATGAGCAGTTCTTC.

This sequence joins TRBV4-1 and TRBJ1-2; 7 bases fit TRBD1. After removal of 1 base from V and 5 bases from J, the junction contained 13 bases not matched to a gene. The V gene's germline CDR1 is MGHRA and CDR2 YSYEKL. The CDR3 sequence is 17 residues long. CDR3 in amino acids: CASSQGRGTDFWYGYTF. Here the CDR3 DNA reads TGCGCCAGCAGCCAAGGGCGAGGGACAGACTTTTGGTATGGCTACACCTTC.

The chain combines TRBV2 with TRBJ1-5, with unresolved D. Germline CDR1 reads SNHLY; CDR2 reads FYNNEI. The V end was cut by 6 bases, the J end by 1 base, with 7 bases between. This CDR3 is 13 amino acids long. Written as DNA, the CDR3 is TGTGCCAGCAGCCTTGACAGCAATCAGCCCCAGCATTTT. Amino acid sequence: CASSLDSNQPQHF.

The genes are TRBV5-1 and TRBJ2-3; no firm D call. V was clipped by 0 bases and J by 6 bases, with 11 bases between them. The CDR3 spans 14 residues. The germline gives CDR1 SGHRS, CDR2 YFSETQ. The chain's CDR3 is CASSLVVGSDTQYF. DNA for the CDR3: TGCGCCAGCAGCTTGGTAGTCGGTTCGGATACGCAGTATTTT.

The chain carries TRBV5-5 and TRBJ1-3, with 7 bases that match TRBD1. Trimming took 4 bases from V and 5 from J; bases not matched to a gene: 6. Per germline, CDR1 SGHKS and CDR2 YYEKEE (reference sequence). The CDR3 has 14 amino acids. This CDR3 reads CASSAGQPRNTIYF. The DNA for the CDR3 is TGTGCCAGCAGCGCGGGACAGCCGAGAAACACCATATATTTT.

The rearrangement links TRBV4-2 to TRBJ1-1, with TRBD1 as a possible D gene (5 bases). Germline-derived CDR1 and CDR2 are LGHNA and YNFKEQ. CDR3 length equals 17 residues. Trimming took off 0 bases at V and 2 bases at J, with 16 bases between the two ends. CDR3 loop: CASSQDWGDLSNTEAFF. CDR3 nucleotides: TGTGCCAGCAGCCAAGATTGGGGGGATCTATCAAACACTGAAGCTTTCTTT.

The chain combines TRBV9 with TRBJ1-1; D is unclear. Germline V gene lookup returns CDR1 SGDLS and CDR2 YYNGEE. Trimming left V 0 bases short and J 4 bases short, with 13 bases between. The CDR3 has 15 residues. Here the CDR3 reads CASSVEGRWTTEAFF. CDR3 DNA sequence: TGTGCCAGCAGCGTAGAAGGACGGTGGACCACTGAAGCTTTCTTT.

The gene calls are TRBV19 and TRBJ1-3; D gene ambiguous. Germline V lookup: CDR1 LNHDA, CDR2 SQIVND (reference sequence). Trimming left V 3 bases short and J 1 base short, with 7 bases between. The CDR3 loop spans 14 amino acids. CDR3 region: CASSISGSGNTIYF. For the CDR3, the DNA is TGTGCCAGTAGTATCTCCGGATCTGGAAACACCATATATTTT.

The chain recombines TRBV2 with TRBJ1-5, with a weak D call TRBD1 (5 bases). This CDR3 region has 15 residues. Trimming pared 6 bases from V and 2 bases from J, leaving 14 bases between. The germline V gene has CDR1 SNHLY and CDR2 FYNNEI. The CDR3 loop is CASRGGGYGNQPQHF. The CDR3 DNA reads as TGTGCCAGCAGGGGGGGTGGGTACGGCAATCAGCCCCAGCATTTT.